Shown below are 16 T cell receptor beta chains from a single sample sequenced in a study of prognosis after radiotherapy for stage I lung cancer. TCR beta CDR3 was amplified from genomic DNA by two-round multiplex PCR. First-round PCR used primers specific to each TRBV and TRBJ gene. TCRdb fed the multiplex PCR reads into MiXCR, producing one record per CDR3 protein. This table holds approximately 10,000 distinct CDR3 sequences, about a third found once. The starting material was PBMCs, obtained before or after stereotactic body radiation therapy (not recorded which). The source of these receptors is a donor of 50 years or more with non-small cell lung cancer.

This clonotype was detected ten times or more. The genes are TRBV2 and TRBJ1-3; D unresolved. CDR1 is SNHLY, CDR2 FYNNEI, per germline. The CDR3 runs 15 residues. V dropped 5 bases and J dropped 0 bases, with 11 bases sitting between them. The CDR3 DNA sequence: TGTGCCAGCAGTCCTAACAGTCTCTCTGGAAACACCATATATTTT. This translates into CASSPNSLSGNTIYF.

This clonotype occurred many times. The chain joins TRBV7-6 to TRBJ2-3; 12 bases are shared with TRBD2. The CDR3 runs 19 residues. CDR1 is SGHVS and CDR2 is FNYEAQ in the germline V gene. The V segment lost 5 bases and the J segment 1 base; nucleotides outside the gene matches: 13. The CDR3 DNA reads TGTGCCAGCAGCAGTATCCCGGGACTAGCGGGTCCTTGCACAGATACGCAGTATTTT. Its protein product is CASSSIPGLAGPCTDTQYF.

This clonotype is medium-sized. The V and J genes are TRBV6-1 and TRBJ2-1; TRBD1 or TRBD2 may be the D gene (5 bases each). The CDR3 consists of 14 residues. Germline CDR1 MNHNS, CDR2 SASEGT. Trimming removed 6 bases at V and 5 bases at J, with 14 bases between. CDR3: CASSDGDLNNEQFF. CDR3 DNA sequence: TGTGCCAGCAGCGACGGGGACCTAAACAATGAGCAGTTCTTC.

As for this clonotype: Given a far larger clone just one base away, this is likely a sequencing read error. The chain recombines TRBV7-2 with TRBJ2-3; weak D call: TRBD1 (5 bases). The germline V gene encodes CDR1 SGHTA and CDR2 FQGNSA. CDR3 length: 17 amino acids. In nucleotides, the CDR3 is TGTGCCAGCAGCTTATTTGCGGTGGCAGGGAACACAGATACGAAGTATTTT. It codes for CASSLFAVAGNTDTKYF. Full variable domain (missing parts from reference TRBV7-2 and TRBJ2-3): GAGVSQSPSNKVTEKGKDVELRCDPISGHTALYWYRQSLGQGLEFLIYFQGNSAPDKSGLPSDRFSAERTGGSVSTLTIQRTQQEDSAVYLCASSLFAVAGNTDTKYFGPGTRLTVL.

This clonotype came up many times. The rearrangement uses TRBV7-6 and TRBJ2-2; 10 nucleotides match TRBD2. CDR1 is SGHVS, CDR2 FNYEAQ, per germline. With 1 base clipped from V and 3 bases from J, the junction kept 2 bases outside the gene matches. The CDR3 runs 16 residues. As DNA, the CDR3 is TGTGCCAGCAGCTTAGGAGCGGGGGGGGACACCGGGGAGCTGTTTTTT. It translates to CASSLGAGGDTGELFF. Full variable domain (missing parts from reference TRBV7-6 and TRBJ2-2): GAGVSQSPRYKVTKRGQDVALRCDPISGHVSLYWYRQALGQGPEFLTYFNYEAQQDKSGLPNDRFSAERPEGSISTLTIQRTEQRDSAMYRCASSLGAGGDTGELFFGEGSRLTVL.

This clonotype was seen ten or more times. Compared with germline, one end of the junction differs, possibly owing to a read error. The chain combines TRBV27 with TRBJ2-1, with 7 positions matching TRBD2. The length of the CDR3 is 17 residues. Germline V gene sequence: CDR1 MNHEY, CDR2 SMNVEV (reference sequence). CDR3 region: CASSLVSWGGGFNEQLF. As DNA, the CDR3 is TGTGCCAGCAGTTTAGTTAGTTGGGGGGGGGGATTCAATGAGCAGCTCTTC.

This clonotype was detected only a few times. DNA of the CDR3: TGCAGCGTTGAGTCCCCACAGGGGGAGGGAAACATTCAGTACTTC. As protein: CSVESPQGEGNIQYF. The chain combines TRBV29-1 with TRBJ2-4; perhaps TRBD1 as D (8 bases). Trimming cost V 3 bases and J 6 bases, with 18 bases left between them. Germline assignment: CDR1 SQVTM and CDR2 ANQGSEA. The CDR3 is 15 amino acids.

This clonotype was counted ten times or more. In nucleotides, the CDR3 is TGTGCCAGCAGCTTAGGGACAACGGTCGGTACTGAAGCTTTCTTT. Its protein is CASSLGTTVGTEAFF. The chain uses TRBV7-9 and TRBJ1-1, with D maybe TRBD1 (5 bases). The CDR3 length is 15 residues. Trimming pared 1 base from V and 5 bases from J, leaving 14 bases between. The germline gives CDR1 SEHNR, CDR2 FQNEAQ (reference sequence). Looking up the rest from reference TRBV7-9 and TRBJ1-1 gives the full variable domain: DTGVSQNPRHKITKRGQNVTFRCDPISEHNRLYWYRQTLGQGPEFLTYFQNEAQLEKSRLLSDRFSAERPKGSFSTLEIQRTEQGDSAMYLCASSLGTTVGTEAFFGQGTRLTVV.

Details on this clonotype: One base separates it from a far larger clone, so it is likely a read error. This sequence joins TRBV6-9 and TRBJ2-5; 8 bases map to TRBD2. CDR3 length: 17 amino acids. V was clipped by 4 bases and J by 2 bases; unmatched bases: 12. Germline values: CDR1 MNHGY, CDR2 SVAAGI. CDR3 bases: TGTGCCAGCAGTTGGGGACTAGAGGGAGTAGGACAAGAGACCCAGTACTTC. Encoded protein: CASSWGLEGVGQETQYF.

This clonotype was counted between two and nine times. In DNA, the CDR3 is TGTGCCAGCAGTAGTTCTCGGGGGACCACCGGGGAGCTGTTTTTT. Its protein is CASSSSRGTTGELFF. V usage is TRBV6-2 or TRBV6-3 and J usage is TRBJ2-2; perhaps TRBD2 as D (6 bases). There are 15 residues in the CDR3. V was cut by 5 bases and J by 4 bases, with 14 bases left in between. CDR1 and CDR2 from the germline V gene are MNHEY and SVGEGT.

By share, this clonotype ranks as medium-sized. The chain joins TRBV12-3 or TRBV12-4 to TRBJ1-5; D possibly corresponds to TRBD1 (5 bases). This CDR3 is 15 amino acids long. Trimming took 4 bases from V and 2 from J, leaving 12 bases between them. CDR3 sequence: CASSWGGTGNQPQHF. The CDR3 bases are TGTGCCAGCAGTTGGGGCGGCACAGGCAATCAGCCCCAGCATTTT.

This clonotype was counted ten times or more. The CDR3 coding sequence is TGCAGTGCTAGAATTCAATCGACAGATACGCAGTATTTT. This translates into CSARIQSTDTQYF. The rearrangement joins TRBV20-1 to TRBJ2-3; D is ambiguous. The V end lost 2 bases, the J end lost 3 bases, and 9 bases lay between the germline ends. The CDR3 is 13 amino acids. Per the germline V gene, CDR1 is DFQATT and CDR2 is SNEGSKA (reference sequence).

J is TRBJ2-7 and V is TRBV27; the D is unclear. The CDR3 has 13 residues. Germline-derived CDR1 and CDR2 are MNHEY and SMNVEV (reference sequence). Trimming shortened V by 3 bases and J by 7 bases, and 13 bases separated the two germline ends. The CDR3 here is CASSFGAQREQYF. The CDR3 region has the DNA TGTGCCAGCAGTTTCGGAGCCCAGAGAGAGCAGTACTTC.

This clonotype was detected ten times or more. The chain employs TRBV18 and TRBJ2-1; TRBD2 aligns across 9 bases. Germline V gene sequence: CDR1 KGHSH, CDR2 LQKENI. The CDR3 sequence is 13 residues long. The V gene end was trimmed by 3 bases and the J gene end by 9 bases; junction bases not matched to a gene: 3. CDR3 coding DNA: TGTGCCAGCTCACCCGTAGCGGGGGTTGAGCAGTTCTTC. Protein sequence: CASSPVAGVEQFF.

In this sample, this clonotype is medium-sized (0.01 to 0.1%). The rearrangement links TRBV28 to TRBJ2-3; D may be TRBD1 (6 bases). The CDR3 sequence is 14 residues long. Trimming shortened V by 5 bases and J by 2 bases, and 11 bases separated the two germline ends. Germline CDR1 reads MDHEN; CDR2 reads SYDVKM. CDR3 sequence: CASSPRTVTDTQYF. CDR3 bases: TGTGCCAGCAGTCCACGGACAGTCACAGATACGCAGTATTTT.

This clonotype was detected ten times or more. The genes are TRBV11-3 and TRBJ2-1; D is uncertain. CDR3 size: 13 residues. Trimming cost V 1 base and J 13 bases, with 14 bases left between them. Per germline, CDR1 SGHNT and CDR2 YENEEA. Here the CDR3 DNA reads TGTGCCAGCAGCTTAGGCTTTGGCCAACGTCAGTTCTTC. Encoded protein: CASSLGFGQRQFF.